This entry concerns a single T cell receptor (beta chain). This record belongs to a study of blood T cell repertoires in COVID-19. Study in general: The samples span acute and convalescent COVID-19 from the United States, Italy and Spain. Sources were T cells, B-cell-depleted T cells, or PBMCs; the material itself was cDNA or gDNA.

As originally analysed: Amplified reference gene primers provided the basis for estimating nucleated cell counts. TCRdb keeps only in-frame clones here, not all; method: immunoSEQ multiplex PCR. V and J calls and clone size are copied from that table; D and trimming were computed from the DNA. The data show over 80,000 clones, about 90% seen once. The sequenced sample consisted of peripheral blood. The clonotype originates from a human donor in a cohort sampled during active COVID-19.

The CDR3 DNA is TGTGCCAGCAGTGAAAATCTCGGGGGAGTAGCCAAAAACATTCAGTACTTC. Its translation: CASSENLGGVAKNIQYF. The rearrangement links TRBV6-1 to TRBJ2-4; the D gene is possibly TRBD2 (6 bases). CDR3 length: 17 residues. Germline assignment: CDR1 MNHNS and CDR2 SASEGT. V was pared by 2 bases and J by 0 bases, with 14 bases between.